This is a list of T cell receptor beta chains from one sample in a study of blood T cell repertoires in COVID-19. Here immunoSEQ multiplex PCR was the method, and the copy in TCRdb shows in-frame clones only, minus some. The repertoire has roughly 300,000 clones, 89% of them found once; the top ten carry roughly 6.7%. The sample consisted of peripheral blood. These receptors were taken from a man between 18 and 35 years old who had recovered from COVID-19. The CDR3 runs from the conserved cysteine through the conserved F or W. Each record gives: V gene, J gene, clone size, D gene, CDR3 DNA, CDR3 protein. D genes are given only for firm matches. Only some rows state a clone size, as once, few, many or a class for expanded clones.

TRBV2	TRBJ1-1	-	TRBD1	TGTGCCAGCAGTTTGACAGGGGAGGGGAACACTGAAGCTTTCTTT	CASSLTGEGNTEAFF
TRBV5-1	TRBJ2-5	-	TRBD2	TGCGCCAGCAGCCCCGCGGGGGGGCTAGGGGAGACCCAGTACTTC	CASSPAGGLGETQYF
TRBV5-1	TRBJ2-5	-	-	TGCGCCAGCAGCCTTAGCCCTGGGGAGACCCAGTACTTC	CASSLSPGETQYF
TRBV19	TRBJ2-1	-	TRBD2	TGTGCCAGTAGTATACCCGGACTAGCGGGACGCAATGAGCAGTTCTTC	CASSIPGLAGRNEQFF
TRBV30	TRBJ2-3	-	-	TGTGCCTGGAGTCGGGCGGGGGCCCCAGATACGCAGTATTTT	CAWSRAGAPDTQYF
TRBV10-3	TRBJ1-5	once	TRBD1	TGTGCCATCAGTGAGTCAGACAGGGTCCAGCCCCAGCATTTT	CAISESDRVQPQHF
TRBV25-1	TRBJ1-4	once	-	TGTGCCAGCAGTCCGTCGTGGCAGGGGAATGAAAAACTGTTTTTT	CASSPSWQGNEKLFF
TRBV13	TRBJ2-6	-	TRBD2	TGTGCCAGCAGCCCCCGGGAGGGGAGCCCCCGCTCTGGGGCCAACGTCCTGACTTTC	CASSPREGSPRSGANVLTF
TRBV5-4	TRBJ1-2	-	-	TGTGCCAGCAGCTTGGCGCGGGGGGGCTACACCTTC	CASSLARGGYTF
TRBV6-5	TRBJ2-1	-	-	TGTGCCAGCAGTTACTCTTCATACAATGAGCAGTTCTTC	CASSYSSYNEQFF
TRBV5-1	TRBJ1-2	-	-	TGCGCCAGCAGCTCGCAGATTACAGGCCTGTATGGCTACACCTTC	CASSSQITGLYGYTF
TRBV6-2/TRBV6-3	TRBJ2-7	-	TRBD1	TGTGCCAGCAGTACCCTGGACAGGGCCTACGAGCAGTACTTC	CASSTLDRAYEQYF
TRBV5-6	TRBJ1-1	-	-	TGTGCCAGCAGCCTCCTAATCTCGGGAGGCCCTGAAGCTTTCTTT	CASSLLISGGPEAFF
TRBV5-4	TRBJ2-7	-	-	TGTGCCAGCAGCTTGGGTACAGGGTACGAGCAGTACTTC	CASSLGTGYEQYF
TRBV13	TRBJ2-3	-	-	TGTGCCAGCAGCTTACTGGGGGGACTCGTCACAGATACGCAGTATTTT	CASSLLGGLVTDTQYF
TRBV11-3	TRBJ1-1	-	TRBD1	TGTGCCAGCAGCCGGGACAGGGGGAACACTGAAGCTTTCTTT	CASSRDRGNTEAFF
TRBV18	TRBJ2-4	-	-	TGTGCCAGCTCACCACCGTTTGGACTAGCCAAAAACATTCAGTACTTC	CASSPPFGLAKNIQYF